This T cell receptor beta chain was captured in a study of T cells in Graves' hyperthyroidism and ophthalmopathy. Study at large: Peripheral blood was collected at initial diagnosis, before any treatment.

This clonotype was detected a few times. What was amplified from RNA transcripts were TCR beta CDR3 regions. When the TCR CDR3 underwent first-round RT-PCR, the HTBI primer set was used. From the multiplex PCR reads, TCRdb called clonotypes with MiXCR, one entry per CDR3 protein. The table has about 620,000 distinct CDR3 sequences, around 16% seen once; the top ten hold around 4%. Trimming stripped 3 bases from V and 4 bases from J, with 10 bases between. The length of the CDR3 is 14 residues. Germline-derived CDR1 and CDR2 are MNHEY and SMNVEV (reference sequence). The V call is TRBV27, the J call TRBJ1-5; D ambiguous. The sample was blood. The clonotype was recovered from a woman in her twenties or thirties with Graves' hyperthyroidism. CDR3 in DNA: TGTGCCAGCAGTTTTATTGGGCAGAATCAGCCCCAGCATTTT. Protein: CASSFIGQNQPQHF.